This T cell receptor (beta chain) appears in the sequencing data of a study of PD-L1 blockade in urothelial cancer. For the study at large: T cells numbered a median of around 150,000 in the blood samples.

Every PCR got spiked synthetic TCR analog templates. Here immunoSEQ multiplex PCR was the method, and the copy in TCRdb shows in-frame clones only, minus some. The table includes about 22,000 clones, around 91% detected once. The study, taken as a whole, reports: At 3 weeks on treatment, tumor-associated clones expanded more with durable benefit.

Time point described: peripheral blood 6 weeks after treatment start. After removal of 8 bases from V and 5 bases from J, the junction contained 7 bases not matched to a gene. Germline assignment: CDR1 MDHEN and CDR2 SYDVKM. This CDR3 is 13 amino acids long. This clone was counted a single time. The target antigen is unknown. The V and J genes are TRBV28 and TRBJ1-1, with TRBD1 matching over 8 bases. This receptor was obtained from an older woman with urothelial cancer. The specimen was PBMCs, collected around atezolizumab (anti-PD-L1) treatment. In DNA, the CDR3 is TGTGCCAGCTATACAGGGGGAGGTACTGAAGCTTTCTTT. It codes for CASYTGGGTEAFF. Full variable domain (remainder filled in from reference TRBV28 and TRBJ1-1): DVKVTQSSRYLVKRTGEKVFLECVQDMDHENMFWYRQDPGLGLRLIYFSYDVKMKEKGDIPEGYSVSREKKERFSLILESASTNQTSMYLCASYTGGGTEAFFGQGTRLTVV.